This T cell receptor beta chain was captured in a study of CD8+CD57+ T cells in acquired aplastic anemia. Trimming pared 11 bases from V and 4 bases from J, leaving 5 bases between. The CDR3 length is 10 residues. Germline CDR1 reads SNHLY; CDR2 reads FYNNEI. The template used for profiling TCR beta VDJ and CDR3 was genomic DNA. TCRdb reprocessed the reads with MiXCR, giving one entry per CDR3 protein. The sample includes over 150,000 distinct CDR3 sequences, 48% of them seen just once. In patients chosen for sequencing, flow cytometry had shown CD8+CD57+ cell expansion. At the time of blood sampling, patients had not yet received any therapy.

This clonotype was sampled from a human donor with aplastic anemia. The chain couples TRBV2 to TRBJ2-2; D may be TRBD2 (5 bases). Sequenced sample: sorted CD4+, CD8+, or CD8+CD57+ T cells (not recorded which) from PBMCs. In DNA form, the CDR3 reads TGTGCCGGAGGCACCGGGGAGCTGTTTTTT. Encoded protein: CAGGTGELFF.